The clone carrying this T cell receptor (beta chain) counts as medium-sized. Its antigen is undetermined. The sample's time point: sample taken at primary tumor resection. There were some 70 donors, all of them untreated patients with early-stage non-small cell lung cancer. Whole RNA, which was extracted from tumor, nontumor lung tissue or frozen PBMC, was sequenced without any cell sorting. Every TCR cDNA molecule bore a unique molecular identifier. TCRdb re-derived calls from the 5' RACE reads in MiXCR, one entry per CDR3 protein. The sample consists of some 2,600 distinct CDR3 sequences, 15% of them appearing once. The data stem from a study of spatial heterogeneity in lung cancer. Study findings and constraints: Tumoral mutation counts were tracked by counts of expanded intratumoral alpha and beta TCRs.

Germline V gene sequence: CDR1 DFQATT, CDR2 SNEGSKA (reference sequence). The CDR3 has 15 amino acids. The ends lost 5 bases at V and 2 bases at J; junction bases unmatched: 11. The V gene is TRBV20-1, the J gene TRBJ2-5; 7 bases are shared with TRBD2. The sample consisted of lung tumor tissue, taken at surgery. The clonotype comes from a female donor with early-stage non-small cell lung cancer. CDR3 DNA: TGCAGTGCTGCCTACTCGCGGGGGTATCAAGAGACCCAGTACTTC. As protein: CSAAYSRGYQETQYF.